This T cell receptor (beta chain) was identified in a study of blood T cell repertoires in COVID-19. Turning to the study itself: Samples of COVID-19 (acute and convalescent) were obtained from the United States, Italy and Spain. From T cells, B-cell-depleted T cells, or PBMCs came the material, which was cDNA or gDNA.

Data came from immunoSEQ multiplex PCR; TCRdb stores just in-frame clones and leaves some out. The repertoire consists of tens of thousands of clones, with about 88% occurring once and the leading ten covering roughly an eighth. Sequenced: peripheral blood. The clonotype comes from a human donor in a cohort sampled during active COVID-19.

CDR3 DNA sequence: TGTGCCAGCAGCGTAGCTATGGGCAGGGGATCCTACGAGCAGTACTTC. It codes for CASSVAMGRGSYEQYF. The chain recombines TRBV9 with TRBJ2-7; weak D call: TRBD1 (6 bases). The CDR3 is made up of 16 amino acids. V gave up 0 bases and J gave up 1 base, with 14 bases separating them. Germline CDR1 and CDR2: SGDLS and YYNGEE. The whole variable domain, remainder taken from reference TRBV9 and TRBJ2-7, is DSGVTQTPKHLITATGQRVTLRCSPRSGDLSVYWYQQSLDQGLQFLIQYYNGEERAKGNILERFSAQQFPDLHSELNLSSLELGDSALYFCASSVAMGRGSYEQYFGPGTRLTVT.